This TCR beta chain was observed in a study of blood T cell repertoires in COVID-19. Study context: COVID-19 samples collected from the United States, Italy and Spain covered acute and convalescent phases. PBMCs, B-cell-depleted T cells, or T cells provided the cDNA or gDNA that made up the material.

Looked up from germline, CDR1 is SGHDN and CDR2 is FVKESK. The V segment lost 4 bases and the J segment 2 bases; nucleotides outside the gene matches: 4. The CDR3 spans 14 residues. In the authors' methods: For nucleated cells, counts were estimated from reference gene primer amplification. The repertoire was sequenced with immunoSEQ multiplex PCR; TCRdb's copy has only in-frame clones and lacks some. That table supplies the V and J calls and clone size; D and trimming were determined from the DNA. The data show about 240,000 clones, more than 75% seen once. The gene calls are TRBV14 and TRBJ2-7; 8 bases fit TRBD1. Sample: peripheral blood. The source is an elderly man with acute or convalescent COVID-19. The CDR3: CASSLGQGPYEQYF. CDR3 bases: TGTGCCAGCAGCCTCGGACAGGGTCCCTACGAGCAGTACTTC.